A selection of T cell receptor beta chains follows, all from one sample in a study of blood T cell repertoires in COVID-19. Only in-frame clones appear in the TCRdb table, and some are missing; sequencing was by immunoSEQ multiplex PCR. This table holds 350,000 to 450,000 clones, more than 85% found once. Sequenced sample: peripheral blood. The receptors here all came from a human donor in a cohort sampled during active COVID-19. The CDR3 runs from the conserved cysteine through the conserved F or W. The D gene is left open where the match is weak. Clone size, where shown, is once, few, many, or a class for clones that have expanded.

D | J | size | V | DNA | CDR3
NA | TRBJ2-7 | once | TRBV28 | TGTGCCAGCAGTAGAATTGGGCTCTACGAGCAGTACTTC | CASSRIGLYEQYF
TRBD2 | TRBJ2-2 | NA | TRBV5-1 | TGCGCCAGCAGCTTGCTAGCGGCGAACACCGGGGAGCTGTTTTTT | CASSLLAANTGELFF
TRBD1 | TRBJ2-7 | NA | TRBV7-9 | TGTGCCAGCAGTCCCCAGGGGGTCGAGCAGTACTTC | CASSPQGVEQYF
TRBD1 | TRBJ1-4 | NA | TRBV5-1 | TGCGCCAGCAGCCCAGGGGGACAGCGAAATGAAAAACTGTTTTTT | CASSPGGQRNEKLFF
TRBD1 | TRBJ2-5 | NA | TRBV27 | TGTGCCAGCAGTTCTCTCGGGACAGGGGTGTACCAAGAGACCCAGTACTTC | CASSSLGTGVYQETQYF
NA | TRBJ2-6 | many | TRBV6-1 | TGTGCCAGCAGTGAAGAGGGGGGGGCTGGGGCCAACGTCCTGACTTTC | CASSEEGGAGANVLTF
TRBD1 | TRBJ1-6 | NA | TRBV4-1 | TGCGCCAGCAGCCAAGGGTCGGACAGGTGGTCCTATAATTCACCCCTCCACTTT | CASSQGSDRWSYNSPLHF
TRBD2 | TRBJ2-1 | NA | TRBV9 | TGTGCCAGCAGCGTAGCGTCCAGGACTAGCGGGTGGGACAATGAGCAGTTCTTC | CASSVASRTSGWDNEQFF
TRBD1 | TRBJ2-7 | few | TRBV6-5 | TGTGCCAGCAGTTGGGGACAGGACACGCCGCAGTACTTC | CASSWGQDTPQYF
TRBD1 | TRBJ1-4 | NA | TRBV19 | TGTGCCAGTAGTAGGGTCACAGGGGTTTATGAAAAACTGTTTTTT | CASSRVTGVYEKLFF
TRBD1 | TRBJ1-1 | NA | TRBV19 | TGTGCCAGTTCGACAGGGATGAACACTGAAGCTTTCTTT | CASSTGMNTEAFF
TRBD1 | TRBJ1-2 | NA | TRBV19 | TGTGCCAGTAGTGACAGGGGGCGCGCCTATGGCTACACCTTC | CASSDRGRAYGYTF
TRBD1 | TRBJ2-3 | NA | TRBV7-9 | TGTGCCAGCAGCCCCGGACAGGGGGTTACAACAGATACGCAGTATTTT | CASSPGQGVTTDTQYF
NA | TRBJ2-7 | once | TRBV5-6 | TGTGCCAGCAGCCCAAACGGCGGGGACCCCGTGAACGAGCAGTACTTC | CASSPNGGDPVNEQYF
TRBD2 | TRBJ2-1 | NA | TRBV2 | TGTGCCAGCAGTGTGGGAGGGTATGAGCAGTTCTTC | CASSVGGYEQFF
NA | TRBJ2-7 | NA | TRBV5-4 | TGTGCCAGCAGCTTGGACGGCTCCTACGAGCAGTACTTC | CASSLDGSYEQYF
TRBD1 | TRBJ2-7 | NA | TRBV7-2 | TGTGCCAGCAGCTTAGAGGGGACAGCCCCCTCCTACGAGCAGTACTTC | CASSLEGTAPSYEQYF
NA | TRBJ2-3 | NA | TRBV11-2 | TGTGCCAGCAGCAGGACTAGCACAGATACGCAGTATTTT | CASSRTSTDTQYF
NA | TRBJ1-1 | NA | TRBV28 | TGTGCCAGCAGTTTCGTGAACACTGAAGCTTTCTTT | CASSFVNTEAFF
NA | TRBJ2-7 | NA | TRBV14 | TGTGCCAGCAGCTTCCAGGGTTCCTACGAGCAGTACTTC | CASSFQGSYEQYF
NA | TRBJ1-2 | once | TRBV2 | TGTGCCAGCAGTGAAGCGGGGGCCTATGGCTACACCTTC | CASSEAGAYGYTF
NA | TRBJ2-7 | NA | TRBV9 | TGTGCCAGCAGCGTAGCCGGGAGCGCCTACGAGCAGTACTTC | CASSVAGSAYEQYF
NA | TRBJ1-1 | NA | TRBV5-1 | TGCGCCAGCAGCTTGGTGACAGCGACGAACACTGAAGCTTTCTTT | CASSLVTATNTEAFF
TRBD2 | TRBJ2-1 | NA | TRBV3-1/TRBV3-2 | TGTGCCAGCAGCCAAGATCGCCTAGCGGGGGTGGATGAGCAGTTCTTC | CASSQDRLAGVDEQFF
NA | TRBJ1-4 | once | TRBV7-9 | TGTGCCAGCAGCTTTCTCCGGGGAGGCGAAAAACTGTTTTTT | CASSFLRGGEKLFF
TRBD2 | TRBJ2-2 | NA | TRBV28 | TGTGCCAGCAGTTTGGGTTGGGTAGCGGGCTTACATAACACCGGGGAGCTGTTTTTT | CASSLGWVAGLHNTGELFF
TRBD1 | TRBJ1-6 | once | TRBV5-1 | TGCGCCAGCAGCACGGGACAGGGTAGCGGTTCACCCCTCCACTTT | CASSTGQGSGSPLHF
TRBD2 | TRBJ2-2 | NA | TRBV30 | TGTGCCTGGAGTGTACTGCCGACCTCTCCGGGACTAGCGGACTACGAAGTGAGGGGGGAGCTGTTTTTT | CAWSVLPTSPGLADYEVRGELFF
NA | TRBJ2-5 | NA | TRBV2 | TGTGCCAGCAGTGAAGGGACAGAACAAGAGACCCAGTACTTC | CASSEGTEQETQYF
NA | TRBJ1-1 | NA | TRBV9 | TGTGCCAGCAGCTTTGAGGGTCGGACTGAAGCTTTCTTT | CASSFEGRTEAFF
NA | TRBJ1-4 | many | TRBV3-1/TRBV3-2 | TGTGCCAGCAGCCAAGCGGTTAGCAGTCGGCTAAATGAAAAACTGTTTTTT | CASSQAVSSRLNEKLFF
NA | TRBJ1-1 | NA | TRBV21-1 | TGTGCCAGCAGCTGGGGGGGTAGTACAAGCAGTATGAACACTGAAGCTTTCTTT | CASSWGGSTSSMNTEAFF
NA | TRBJ2-7 | NA | TRBV28 | TGTGCCAGCAGACCGGTAGAGGGCAGCTCCTACGAGCAGTACTTC | CASRPVEGSSYEQYF
TRBD2 | TRBJ2-3 | NA | TRBV25-1 | TGTGCCAGCAGCCCCCGGTTGGCGGGAGACTCTGATACGCAGTATTTT | CASSPRLAGDSDTQYF
NA | TRBJ2-7 | NA | TRBV18 | TGTGCCAGCTCCGTAGGCCAAGGGGCCTCCTACGAGCAGTACTTC | CASSVGQGASYEQYF
NA | TRBJ2-7 | once | TRBV5-1 | TGCGCCAGCAGCTTAGTACAGGGAAGCTCCTACGAGCAGTACTTC | CASSLVQGSSYEQYF
NA | TRBJ1-2 | few | TRBV2 | TGTGCCAGCAGTGTAGGGGTCTCCTATGGCTACACCTTC | CASSVGVSYGYTF
NA | TRBJ1-3 | NA | TRBV28 | TGTGCCAGCTGGGCCGGTATTGCCCTACACACCATATATTTT | CASWAGIALHTIYF
TRBD1 | TRBJ1-1 | NA | TRBV19 | TGTGCCAGTAGTCCTTGGACAGGGGTCGACACTGAAGCTTTCTTT | CASSPWTGVDTEAFF